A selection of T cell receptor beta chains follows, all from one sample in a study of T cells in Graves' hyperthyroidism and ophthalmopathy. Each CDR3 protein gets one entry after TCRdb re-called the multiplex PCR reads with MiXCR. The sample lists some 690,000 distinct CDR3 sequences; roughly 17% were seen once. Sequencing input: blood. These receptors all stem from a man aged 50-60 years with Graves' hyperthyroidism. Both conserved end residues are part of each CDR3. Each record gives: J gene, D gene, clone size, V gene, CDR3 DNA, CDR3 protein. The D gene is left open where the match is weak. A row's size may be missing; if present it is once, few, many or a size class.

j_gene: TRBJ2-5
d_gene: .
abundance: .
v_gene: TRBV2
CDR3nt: TGTGCCAGCTCTTCGGAGGTACAAGAGACCCAGTACTTC
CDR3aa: CASSSEVQETQYF

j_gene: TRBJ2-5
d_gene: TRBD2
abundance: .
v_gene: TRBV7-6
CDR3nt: TGTGCCAGCATGGGGACTAGCGGGAGGTTAGGAGAGACCCAGTACTTC
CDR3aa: CASMGTSGRLGETQYF

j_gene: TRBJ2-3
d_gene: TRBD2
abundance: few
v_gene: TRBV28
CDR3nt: TGTGCCAGCAGCAACCTAGCGGGGGACACAGATACGCAGTATTTT
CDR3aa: CASSNLAGDTDTQYF

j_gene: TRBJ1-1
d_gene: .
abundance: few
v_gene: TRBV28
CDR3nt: TGTGCCAGCAGTACCGGGACGGACACTGAAGCTTTCTTT
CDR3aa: CASSTGTDTEAFF

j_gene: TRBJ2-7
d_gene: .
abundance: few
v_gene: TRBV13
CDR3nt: TGTGCCAGCAGCGAGACGGGGAATACCTACGAGCAGTACTTC
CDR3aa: CASSETGNTYEQYF

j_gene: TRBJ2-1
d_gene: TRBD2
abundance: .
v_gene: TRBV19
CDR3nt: TGTGCCAGTACCAGCGGGATGGGCTCCTACAATGAGCAGTTCTTC
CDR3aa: CASTSGMGSYNEQFF

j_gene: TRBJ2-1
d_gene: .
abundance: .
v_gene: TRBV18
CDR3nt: TGTGCCAGCTCACCAGTGGGTGAAGAGCAGTTCTTC
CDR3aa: CASSPVGEEQFF

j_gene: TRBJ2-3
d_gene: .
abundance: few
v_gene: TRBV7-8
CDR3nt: TGTGCCAGCAGCCCGAGGTCTAGCTCCAGCACAGATACGCAGTATTTT
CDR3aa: CASSPRSSSSTDTQYF

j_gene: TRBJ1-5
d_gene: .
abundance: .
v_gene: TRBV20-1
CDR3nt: TGCAGTGCTAGAGCATCAGTGTATAGCAATCAGCCCCAGCATTTT
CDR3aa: CSARASVYSNQPQHF

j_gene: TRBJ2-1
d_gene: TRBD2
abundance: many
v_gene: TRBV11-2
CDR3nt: TGTGCCAGCAGCTTCGGGACTATTACAAATGAGCAGTTCTTC
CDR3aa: CASSFGTITNEQFF

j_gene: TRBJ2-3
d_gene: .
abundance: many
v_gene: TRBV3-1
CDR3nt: TGTGCCGCAGGGAGTTTCGGGCGCACAGATACGCAGTATTTT
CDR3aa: CAAGSFGRTDTQYF

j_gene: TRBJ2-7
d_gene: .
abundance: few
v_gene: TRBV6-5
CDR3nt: TGTGCCAGCAGTTACTCGCACGACGGTAAGGGACCCTACGAGCAGTACTTC
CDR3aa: CASSYSHDGKGPYEQYF

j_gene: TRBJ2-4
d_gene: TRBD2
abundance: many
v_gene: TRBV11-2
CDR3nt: TGTGCCAGCAGCCCGGGGGGGGGATTTACCAAAAACATTCAGTACTTC
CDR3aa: CASSPGGGFTKNIQYF

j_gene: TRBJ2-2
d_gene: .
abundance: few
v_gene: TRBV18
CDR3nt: TGTGCCAGCTCACAGGCTGTGGGCGGGGAGCTGTTTTTT
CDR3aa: CASSQAVGGELFF

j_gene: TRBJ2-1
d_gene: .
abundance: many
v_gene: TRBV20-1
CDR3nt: TGCAGTGCTAGAGACGGGAGTCTAGCGCGCAATGAGCAGTTCTTC
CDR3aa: CSARDGSLARNEQFF

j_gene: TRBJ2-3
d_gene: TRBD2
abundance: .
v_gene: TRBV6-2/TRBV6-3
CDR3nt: TGTGCCAGCAGACCGGGACTAGCGATGAATACGCAGTATTTT
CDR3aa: CASRPGLAMNTQYF

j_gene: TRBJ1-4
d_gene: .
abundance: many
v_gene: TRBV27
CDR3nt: TGTGCCAGCAGTTCGGGGGCCAGGATAGAAAAACTGTTTTTT
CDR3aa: CASSSGARIEKLFF

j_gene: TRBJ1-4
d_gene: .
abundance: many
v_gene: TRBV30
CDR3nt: TGTGCCTGGAGTGGGATAGGACGGCTTAATGAAAAACTGTTTTTT
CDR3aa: CAWSGIGRLNEKLFF

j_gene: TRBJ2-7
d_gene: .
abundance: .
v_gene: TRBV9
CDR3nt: TGTGCCAGCAGCGTCGTGGGGAGCACGACCTACGAGCAGTACTTC
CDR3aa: CASSVVGSTTYEQYF

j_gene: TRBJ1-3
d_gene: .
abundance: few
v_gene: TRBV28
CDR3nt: TGTGCCAGCAGTTCCGGGACATTTTCTGGAAACACCATATATTTT
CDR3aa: CASSSGTFSGNTIYF

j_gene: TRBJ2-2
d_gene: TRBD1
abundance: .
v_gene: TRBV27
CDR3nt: TGTGCCAGCAACCCGGGACAGAGGACCGGGGAGCTGTTTTTT
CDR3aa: CASNPGQRTGELFF

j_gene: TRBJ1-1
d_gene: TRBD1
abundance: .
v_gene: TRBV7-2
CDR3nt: TGTGCCAGCAGCTCCGGAATGGACAGGGGGCCCTGGAGCACTGAAGCTTTCTTT
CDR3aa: CASSSGMDRGPWSTEAFF

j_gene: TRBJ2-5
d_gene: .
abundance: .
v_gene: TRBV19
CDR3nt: TGTGCCAGTAGTACTGTTTTCGGGGAGACCCAGTACTTC
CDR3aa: CASSTVFGETQYF

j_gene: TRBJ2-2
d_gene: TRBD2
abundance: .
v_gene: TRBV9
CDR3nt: TGTGCCAGCAGCGTAGGGGAGGGAACGGGGACCGGGGAGCTGTTTTTT
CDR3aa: CASSVGEGTGTGELFF

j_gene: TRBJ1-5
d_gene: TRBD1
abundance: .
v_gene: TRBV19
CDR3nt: TGTGCCAGCCGGGACAGGGAAAATCAGCCCCAGCATTTT
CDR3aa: CASRDRENQPQHF

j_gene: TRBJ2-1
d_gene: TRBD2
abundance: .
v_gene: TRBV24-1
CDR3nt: TGTGCCACCAGTGACCATACTAGCGGGAGTCTTGTCAATGAGCAGTTCTTC
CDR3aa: CATSDHTSGSLVNEQFF

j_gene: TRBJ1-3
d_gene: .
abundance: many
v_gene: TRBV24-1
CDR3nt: TGTGCCACCAGTGAGGGACCGCCAAGCACCATATATTTT
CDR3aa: CATSEGPPSTIYF

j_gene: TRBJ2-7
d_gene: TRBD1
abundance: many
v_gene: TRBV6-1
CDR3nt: TGTGCCAGCAGAGGCACAGTCGACAGGGGTTACGAGCAGTACTTC
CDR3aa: CASRGTVDRGYEQYF

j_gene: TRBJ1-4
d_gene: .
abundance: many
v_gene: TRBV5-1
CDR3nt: TGCGCCAGCAGCTTGGGTGGCAGGAGAAATGAAAAACTGTTTTTT
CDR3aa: CASSLGGRRNEKLFF

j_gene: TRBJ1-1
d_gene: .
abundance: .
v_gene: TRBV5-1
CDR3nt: TGCGCCAGCAGCCTAGTACCCTCTGAAGCTTTCTTT
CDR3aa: CASSLVPSEAFF

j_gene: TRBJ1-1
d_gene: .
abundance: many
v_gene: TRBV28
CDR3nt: TGTGCCAGCAGTTTAATCGGTACTGAAGCTTTCTTT
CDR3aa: CASSLIGTEAFF

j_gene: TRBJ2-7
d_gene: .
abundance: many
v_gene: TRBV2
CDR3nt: TGTGCCAGCACAGCGCCGATTTCCTACGAGCAGTACTTC
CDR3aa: CASTAPISYEQYF

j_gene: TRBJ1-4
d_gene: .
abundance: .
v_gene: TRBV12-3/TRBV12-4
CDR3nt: TGTGCCAGCAGCCCCTCCGACAGGAAAAAACTGTTTTTT
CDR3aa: CASSPSDRKKLFF

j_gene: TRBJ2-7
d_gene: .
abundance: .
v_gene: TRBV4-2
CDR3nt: TGTGCCAGCAGCCAAGATCCCACCTGGACCGAGCAGTACTTC
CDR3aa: CASSQDPTWTEQYF

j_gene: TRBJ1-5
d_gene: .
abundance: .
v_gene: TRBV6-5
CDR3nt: TGTGCCAGCAGTTCTCGCACAGGGTTCAATCAGCCCCAGCATTTT
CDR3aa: CASSSRTGFNQPQHF

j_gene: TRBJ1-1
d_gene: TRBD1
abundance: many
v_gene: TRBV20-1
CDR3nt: TGCAGTTCCCGGGACAGGGTACCACCTGAAGCTTTCTTT
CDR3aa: CSSRDRVPPEAFF

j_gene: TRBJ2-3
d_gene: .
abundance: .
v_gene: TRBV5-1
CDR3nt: TGCGCCAGCAGCCCCCAGACGGATACGCAGTATTTT
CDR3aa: CASSPQTDTQYF

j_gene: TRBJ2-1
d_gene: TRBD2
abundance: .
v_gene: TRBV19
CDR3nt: TGTGCCAGTAGACTCCTGGCCAGCGGGGGTTACAATGAGCAGTTCTTC
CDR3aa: CASRLLASGGYNEQFF

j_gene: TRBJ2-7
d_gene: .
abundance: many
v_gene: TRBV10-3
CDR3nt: TGTGCCATCAGTGAGTCCGGCGTGGGCTCCTACGAGCAGTACTTC
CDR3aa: CAISESGVGSYEQYF

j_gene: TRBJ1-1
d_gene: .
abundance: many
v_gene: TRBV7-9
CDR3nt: TGTGCCAGCAGCTTAGTTGGGTCCCATAGGAACACTGAAGCTTTCTTT
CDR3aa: CASSLVGSHRNTEAFF

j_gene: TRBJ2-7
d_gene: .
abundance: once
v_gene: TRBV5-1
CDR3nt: TGCGCCAGCAGCTTGGAGGTATTCACCTACGAGCAGTACTTC
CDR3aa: CASSLEVFTYEQYF

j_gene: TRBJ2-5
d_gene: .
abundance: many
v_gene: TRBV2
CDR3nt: TGTGCCAGCAGTGAGACTAGTGTACAGACCCAGTACTTC
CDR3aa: CASSETSVQTQYF

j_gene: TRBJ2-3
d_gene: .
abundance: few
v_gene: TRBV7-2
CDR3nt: TGTGCCAGCAGCCGTCAGATCTCTAGCGCAGATACGCAGTATTTT
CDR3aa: CASSRQISSADTQYF

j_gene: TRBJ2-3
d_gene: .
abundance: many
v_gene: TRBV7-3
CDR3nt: TGTGCCAGCAGCCCCTGGGAAGCGACCACAGATACGCAGTATTTT
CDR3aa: CASSPWEATTDTQYF

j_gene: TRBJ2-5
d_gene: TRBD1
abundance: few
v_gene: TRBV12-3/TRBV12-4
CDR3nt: TGTGCCAGCAGTTTCGGGACAGGGTTCCGGGAGACCCAGTACTTC
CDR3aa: CASSFGTGFRETQYF

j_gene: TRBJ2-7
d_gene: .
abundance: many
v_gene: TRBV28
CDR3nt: TGTGCCAGCAGTTCTATTACCGGGGGTTTGTGGGAGCAGTACTTC
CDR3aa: CASSSITGGLWEQYF